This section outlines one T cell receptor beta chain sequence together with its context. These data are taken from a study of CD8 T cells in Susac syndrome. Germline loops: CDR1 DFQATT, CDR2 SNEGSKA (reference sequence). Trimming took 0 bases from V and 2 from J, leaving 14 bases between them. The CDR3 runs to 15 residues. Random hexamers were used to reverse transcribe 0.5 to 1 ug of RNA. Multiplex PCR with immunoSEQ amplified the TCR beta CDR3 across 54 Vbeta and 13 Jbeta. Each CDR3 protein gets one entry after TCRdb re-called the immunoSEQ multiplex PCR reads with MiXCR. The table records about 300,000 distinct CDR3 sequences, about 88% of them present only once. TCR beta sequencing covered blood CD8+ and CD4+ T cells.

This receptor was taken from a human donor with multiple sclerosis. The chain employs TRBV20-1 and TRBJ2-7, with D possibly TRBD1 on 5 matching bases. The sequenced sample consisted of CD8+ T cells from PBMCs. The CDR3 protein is CSARDWGKTTYEQYF. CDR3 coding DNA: TGCAGTGCTAGAGATTGGGGCAAAACTACCTACGAGCAGTACTTC.